This TCR beta chain originates from a study of blood T cell repertoires in COVID-19. Study details: Both acute and convalescent COVID-19 samples were obtained from the United States, Italy and Spain. T cells, B-cell-depleted T cells, or PBMCs provided the cDNA or gDNA that served as material.

In the original processing: Amplification with reference gene primers provided the estimates of nucleated cell counts. Here immunoSEQ multiplex PCR was the method, and the copy in TCRdb shows in-frame clones only, minus some. That table furnishes V, J and clone size, whereas the DNA furnished D and trimming. The sample has roughly 39,000 clones, 75% to 90% seen once; the top ten hold about 4.2%. This TCR was recovered from a man aged 55 to 70 with acute or convalescent COVID-19. Source material: peripheral blood.

This chain's CDR3 is CASSLPGQGENQPQHF. The CDR3 nucleotides are TGTGCCAGCAGTCTACCGGGACAGGGGGAGAATCAGCCCCAGCATTTT. This chain joins TRBV28 and TRBJ1-5; 11 bases are shared with TRBD1. CDR1 and CDR2 (germline): MDHEN, SYDVKM. With V trimmed by 5 bases and J by 4 bases, 7 bases remained unmatched. The CDR3 extends over 16 amino acids.